Listed below are T cell receptor beta chains from one sample, sequenced in a study of a mutant IDH1 vaccine in newly diagnosed glioma. Sequencing was performed with immunoSEQ multiplex PCR; in TCRdb, only in-frame clones are kept and a portion is missing. The profile shows tens of thousands of clones, around 80% of them singletons. The sequencing used PBMCs, collected from a glioma patient treated with radiotherapy, temozolomide or both. The receptor source for this set is a middle-aged man with glioma. Some clones in this sample may be carry-over from other donors' samples. CDR3s include the opening cysteine and the closing phenylalanine or tryptophan. Fields, in order: D gene, J gene, clone size, V gene, CDR3 protein, CDR3 DNA. D genes are given only for firm matches. Where a row states a size, it is once, few, many or the class of an expanded clone; other rows omit it.

>NA|TRBJ1-2|NA|TRBV5-3
CARSPDTAFYGYTF
TGTGCCAGAAGCCCAGACACAGCCTTCTATGGCTACACCTTC
>NA|TRBJ2-2|NA|TRBV5-1
CASSSKGGTGELFF
TGCGCCAGCAGCTCAAAGGGGGGTACCGGGGAGCTGTTTTTT
>NA|TRBJ1-4|NA|TRBV29-1
CSVGDGLGAGGEKLFF
TGCAGCGTTGGGGACGGACTGGGGGCTGGGGGTGAAAAACTGTTTTTT
>NA|TRBJ1-6|NA|TRBV4-1
CASSQSLAFYNSPLHF
TGCGCCAGCAGCCAAAGCCTCGCATTTTATAATTCACCCCTCCACTTT
>NA|TRBJ2-1|NA|TRBV6-4
CASSERGETYNEQFF
TGTGCCAGCAGTGAGAGGGGTGAGACCTACAATGAGCAGTTCTTC
>NA|TRBJ2-6|NA|TRBV7-9
CASSSYGGGWGSGANVLTF
TGTGCCAGCAGCTCTTATGGGGGCGGATGGGGATCTGGGGCCAACGTCCTGACTTTC
>NA|TRBJ1-4|NA|TRBV2
CASSGDGDEKLFF
TGTGCCAGCAGCGGTGACGGGGACGAAAAACTGTTTTTT
>NA|TRBJ1-1|once|TRBV7-9
CASSWVGDEAFF
TGTGCCAGCAGCTGGGTCGGGGATGAAGCTTTCTTT
>TRBD1|TRBJ1-2|once|TRBV9
CASSATGAYGYTF
TGTGCCAGCAGCGCGACAGGGGCCTATGGCTACACCTTC
>NA|TRBJ2-5|NA|TRBV5-1
CASSLRLEKETQYF
TGCGCCAGCAGCTTGAGACTAGAGAAAGAGACCCAGTACTTC
>NA|TRBJ1-2|NA|TRBV4-1
CASSQVLGRRAYGYTF
TGCGCCAGCAGCCAAGTTTTGGGCAGACGAGCCTATGGCTACACCTTC
>NA|TRBJ2-7|NA|TRBV5-8
CASSLDSSEQYF
TGTGCCAGCAGCTTGGACAGCTCCGAGCAGTACTTC
>NA|TRBJ2-5|NA|TRBV28
CASSLQGGTQYF
TGTGCCAGCAGTTTACAGGGGGGGACCCAGTACTTC
>NA|TRBJ2-7|NA|TRBV5-4
CASSLASGSYEQYF
TGTGCCAGCAGCTTGGCCAGCGGCTCCTACGAGCAGTACTTC
>NA|TRBJ2-5|NA|TRBV5-6
CASSLAAETQYF
TGTGCCAGCAGCTTGGCAGCGGAGACCCAGTACTTC
>NA|TRBJ1-5|few|TRBV30
CAWSPTSNQPQHF
TGTGCCTGGAGTCCGACAAGCAATCAGCCCCAGCATTTT
>TRBD1|TRBJ1-2|NA|TRBV5-1
CASSPGQSVYGYTF
TGCGCCAGCAGCCCGGGACAGTCTGTCTATGGCTACACCTTC
>NA|TRBJ1-4|NA|TRBV29-1
CSGLFATNEKLFF
TGCAGCGGCCTATTTGCAACTAATGAAAAACTGTTTTTT
>NA|TRBJ1-5|NA|TRBV4-1
CASSQGQVGHQPQHF
TGCGCCAGCAGCCAAGGCCAGGTCGGTCATCAGCCCCAGCATTTT
>NA|TRBJ1-5|NA|TRBV14
CASSQESGGAQHF
TGTGCCAGCAGCCAAGAATCGGGGGGAGCCCAGCATTTT
>TRBD1|TRBJ1-1|NA|TRBV27
CASSPPGQGRNTEAFF
TGTGCCAGCAGTCCTCCGGGACAGGGTCGGAACACTGAAGCTTTCTTT
>TRBD2|TRBJ2-3|NA|TRBV5-6
CASSGSSAGGDTQYF
TGTGCCAGCAGCGGCTCCTCAGCGGGGGGGGATACGCAGTATTTT
>NA|TRBJ1-1|NA|TRBV5-4
CASTETGRKTEAFF
TGTGCCAGCACCGAAACAGGGAGGAAAACTGAAGCTTTCTTT
>TRBD2|TRBJ2-1|NA|TRBV7-8
CASSPRQGTSGEDEQFF
TGTGCCAGCAGCCCTCGACAGGGGACTAGCGGGGAGGATGAGCAGTTCTTC
>NA|TRBJ1-1|NA|TRBV29-1
CSALWGGAATEAFF
TGCAGCGCCCTATGGGGGGGCGCGGCAACTGAAGCTTTCTTT
>TRBD1|TRBJ2-6|NA|TRBV19
CASSSRDRGLSGANVLTF
TGTGCCAGTAGTAGCCGGGACAGGGGGCTATCTGGGGCCAACGTCCTGACTTTC
>NA|TRBJ1-5|few|TRBV6-5
CASSYGTPTRF
TGTGCCAGCAGTTACGGGACACCGACCCGTTTT
>NA|TRBJ2-5|once|TRBV29-1
CSVEGPSVGETQYF
TGCAGCGTTGAAGGGCCCAGCGTTGGAGAGACCCAGTACTTC
>TRBD2|TRBJ2-7|NA|TRBV5-4
CASSFSGGAYEQYF
TGTGCCAGCAGCTTCAGCGGGGGGGCCTACGAGCAGTACTTC
>NA|TRBJ1-1|NA|TRBV5-1
CASSNPRDGRDTEAFF
TGCGCCAGCAGCAACCCCAGGGACGGGAGGGACACTGAAGCTTTCTTT
>NA|TRBJ1-6|NA|TRBV10-3
CAIGIGSSYNSPLHF
TGTGCCATCGGGATAGGGAGCTCCTATAATTCACCCCTCCACTTT
>NA|TRBJ1-4|NA|TRBV4-2
CASSQERQASTNEKLFF
TGTGCCAGCAGCCAGGAGAGGCAGGCATCAACTAATGAAAAACTGTTTTTT
>NA|TRBJ2-4|NA|TRBV28
CASSLDSPIQYF
TGTGCCAGCAGTCTGGACAGTCCCATTCAGTACTTC
>TRBD1|TRBJ1-3|NA|TRBV30
CAWNRGERNTIYF
TGTGCCTGGAACAGGGGAGAAAGAAACACCATATATTTT
>TRBD1|TRBJ1-5|NA|TRBV18
CASSRQGANQPQHF
TGTGCCAGCTCAAGACAGGGAGCCAATCAGCCCCAGCATTTT
>NA|TRBJ1-6|NA|TRBV6-5
CASSYSRTAGGSPLHF
TGTGCCAGCAGTTACTCGAGGACAGCGGGCGGCTCACCCCTCCACTTT
>NA|TRBJ1-4|NA|TRBV18
CASSPPGQGGEKLFF
TGTGCCAGCTCACCACCAGGCCAGGGTGGTGAAAAACTGTTTTTT
>NA|TRBJ2-7|NA|TRBV6-1
CASSVGWGRYEQYF
TGTGCCAGCAGTGTAGGGTGGGGTAGGTACGAGCAGTACTTC
>NA|TRBJ2-7|NA|TRBV29-1
CSVEVGSYEQYF
TGCAGCGTTGAAGTGGGGTCCTACGAGCAGTACTTC
>NA|TRBJ1-2|NA|TRBV7-9
CASSSEGRIHYGYTF
TGTGCCAGCAGCTCGGAGGGCAGGATCCACTATGGCTACACCTTC
>TRBD2|TRBJ2-3|NA|TRBV6-1
CASSATSGGADTQYF
TGTGCCAGCAGTGCGACTAGCGGGGGGGCGGATACGCAGTATTTT
>NA|TRBJ1-2|NA|TRBV6-5
CATLQGAYGYTF
TGTGCCACCCTACAGGGAGCCTATGGCTACACCTTC
>TRBD2|TRBJ2-3|once|TRBV6-1
CASSELAGGPDTQYF
TGTGCCAGCAGTGAACTAGCGGGGGGGCCAGATACGCAGTATTTT
>NA|TRBJ1-5|NA|TRBV2
CASSVGGYQPQHF
TGTGCCAGCAGTGTCGGGGGGTACCAGCCCCAGCATTTT
>NA|TRBJ2-2|NA|TRBV5-6
CASSLEDFTGELFF
TGTGCCAGCAGCTTGGAGGACTTCACCGGGGAGCTGTTTTTT
>NA|TRBJ1-3|few|TRBV7-2
CARDGPSGGNTIYF
TGTGCCAGAGACGGACCCTCTGGAGGAAACACCATATATTTT
>TRBD1|TRBJ2-7|NA|TRBV7-2
CASSQDWTGRYEQYF
TGTGCCAGCAGTCAAGACTGGACAGGGAGGTACGAGCAGTACTTC
>NA|TRBJ1-6|NA|TRBV6-5
CASSYSGGESPLHF
TGTGCCAGCAGTTACTCGGGTGGGGAATCACCCCTCCACTTT
>NA|TRBJ1-1|NA|TRBV19
CATGIGVMNTEAFF
TGTGCCACTGGGATAGGGGTAATGAACACTGAAGCTTTCTTT
>NA|TRBJ1-4|NA|TRBV18
CASSPPDSSNEKLFF
TGTGCCAGCTCACCCCCGGACAGCTCTAATGAAAAACTGTTTTTT
>NA|TRBJ2-7|NA|TRBV5-4
CASSRPGLETYEQYF
TGTGCCAGCAGCCGGCCTGGCCTTGAAACCTACGAGCAGTACTTC
>NA|TRBJ2-3|NA|TRBV19
CASSSPFRDFLSSTDTQYF
TGTGCCAGTAGTTCCCCCTTTCGGGACTTCTTATCTAGCACAGATACGCAGTATTTT
>TRBD2|TRBJ2-2|NA|TRBV19
CASSIPGRGELLF
TGTGCCAGTAGTATCCCGGGCCGGGGGGAGCTGCTTTTT
>NA|TRBJ1-4|NA|TRBV29-1
CSVLDEKLFF
TGCAGCGTTTTGGACGAAAAACTGTTTTTT
>TRBD1|TRBJ2-5|NA|TRBV5-1
CASSLQGQRQETQYF
TGCGCCAGCAGCTTACAGGGACAGAGACAAGAGACCCAGTACTTC
>TRBD1|TRBJ2-2|NA|TRBV19
CASRSRQGIGGELFF
TGTGCCAGTAGAAGCCGACAGGGTATAGGCGGGGAGCTGTTTTTT
>TRBD1|TRBJ2-7|NA|TRBV7-8
CASSPRDSSYEQYF
TGTGCCAGCAGCCCCCGGGACAGCTCCTACGAGCAGTACTTC